The 13 T cell receptor beta chains below come from one sample, sequenced in a study of graft-versus-host responses after intestinal transplantation. This table comes from immunoSEQ multiplex PCR, and its TCRdb copy is limited to in-frame clones, with some not included. The repertoire holds some 15,000 clones, 65% to 80% seen once, with roughly 4% in the top ten. The authors processed graft tissue to release intraepithelial and lamina propria lymphocytes. The sequencing here drew on ileum tissue, taken roughly 26 days after intestinal transplant. Receptors originate from a human patient who received an intestinal transplant, so some T cells may come from the graft donor.

The J gene is TRBJ2-1, the V gene TRBV18, with TRBD1 identical over 10 bases. The junction had 15 bases not matched to a gene; V was cut back by 4 bases and J by 0 bases. Germline lookup yields CDR1 KGHSH and CDR2 LQKENI. The CDR3 is 20 residues long. CDR3 residues: CASSLGDRGRLSGSYNEQFF. CDR3 in DNA: TGTGCCAGCTCACTTGGCGACAGGGGGCGCCTCTCAGGCTCCTACAATGAGCAGTTCTTC.

V is TRBV6-1 and J is TRBJ2-1; a possible D gene is TRBD2 (6 bases). CDR3 size: 12 residues. Trimming took off 4 bases at V and 9 bases at J, with 10 bases between the two ends. The germline V gene encodes CDR1 MNHNS and CDR2 SASEGT. The DNA for the CDR3 is TGTGCCAGCAGTGTACGGGGGAGTGAGCAGTTCTTC. It translates to CASSVRGSEQFF.

V usage is TRBV2 and J usage is TRBJ1-2; D gene ambiguous. V was cut by 6 bases and J by 4 bases, with 12 bases left in between. Germline V gene sequence: CDR1 SNHLY, CDR2 FYNNEI. The CDR3 totals 13 residues. The CDR3 nucleotides read TGTGCCAGCAGCTTGACTGACTCCTATGGCTACACCTTC. This translates into CASSLTDSYGYTF.

The V gene is TRBV28, the J gene TRBJ1-2, with 8 positions matching TRBD1. The germline V gene has CDR1 MDHEN and CDR2 SYDVKM. V was clipped by 3 bases and J by 4 bases; unmatched bases: 4. This CDR3 comprises 14 residues. CDR3 residues: CASSLGQALYGYTF. The CDR3 bases are TGTGCCAGCAGTTTGGGACAGGCCCTCTATGGCTACACCTTC.

The gene calls are TRBV18 and TRBJ2-2, with D possibly matching TRBD2 (6 bases). The CDR3 has 17 amino acids. The germline CDR1 and CDR2 sequences are KGHSH and LQKENI. V lost 2 bases and J lost 2, with 15 bases in between. CDR3 protein: CASSPSGGEGNTGELFF. In DNA, the CDR3 is TGTGCCAGCTCACCATCCGGAGGGGAAGGAAACACCGGGGAGCTGTTTTTT.

The V and J genes are TRBV7-2 and TRBJ1-3, with unresolved D. The germline CDR1 and CDR2 sequences are SGHTA and FQGNSA. The CDR3 sequence is 13 residues long. V was cut by 2 bases and J by 0 bases, with 2 bases left in between. The CDR3 bases are TGTGCCAGCAGCTTATACTCTGGAAACACCATATATTTT. Protein: CASSLYSGNTIYF.

The rearrangement links TRBV15 to TRBJ2-3; D not resolved. Trimming cost V 2 bases and J 6 bases, with 9 bases left between them. This CDR3 region has 13 residues. The germline V gene has CDR1 LNHNV and CDR2 YYDKDF (reference sequence). This CDR3 reads CATSRRPRDTQYF. In DNA form, the CDR3 reads TGTGCCACCAGCAGACGTCCCCGGGATACGCAGTATTTT. Variable domain in full (rest from reference TRBV15 and TRBJ2-3): DAMVIQNPRYQVTQFGKPVTLSCSQTLNHNVMYWYQQKSSQAPKLLFHYYDKDFNNEADTPDNFQSRRPNTSFCFLDIRSPGLGDTAMYLCATSRRPRDTQYFGPGTRLTVL.

The chain is built from TRBV6-6 and TRBJ1-6; 9 bases align to TRBD1. The germline V gene encodes CDR1 MNHNY and CDR2 SVGAGI (reference sequence). CDR3 length: 16 amino acids. Trimming took 2 bases from V and 7 from J; bases not matched to a gene: 6. The CDR3 sequence is CASSYAGTGSNSPLHF. The DNA for the CDR3 is TGTGCCAGCAGTTACGCTGGGACAGGGAGCAATTCACCCCTCCACTTT.

CDR3 protein: CASSLGLSNTEAFF. CDR3 coding DNA: TGTGCCAGCAGCTTGGGCCTATCGAACACTGAAGCTTTCTTT. The chain is built from TRBV7-9 and TRBJ1-1, with no clear D. Trimming left V 3 bases short and J 1 base short, with 9 bases between. This CDR3 region has 14 residues. Germline V CDR1 and CDR2: SEHNR, FQNEAQ (reference sequence). The variable domain in full, completed from reference TRBV7-9 and TRBJ1-1, reads DTGVSQNPRHKITKRGQNVTFRCDPISEHNRLYWYRQTLGQGPEFLTYFQNEAQLEKSRLLSDRFSAERPKGSFSTLEIQRTEQGDSAMYLCASSLGLSNTEAFFGQGTRLTVV.

The V and J genes are TRBV15 and TRBJ1-5; D may be TRBD1 (6 bases). The ends were cut back, 0 bases at V and 2 bases at J, with 14 bases in the middle. CDR1 is LNHNV, CDR2 YYDKDF, per germline (reference sequence). The CDR3 is 17 amino acids. The CDR3 nucleotides read TGTGCCACCAGCAGAGATGGGAAGGCAGGGGGCAATCAGCCCCAGCATTTT. It is translated as CATSRDGKAGGNQPQHF. Full variable domain (missing parts from reference TRBV15 and TRBJ1-5): DAMVIQNPRYQVTQFGKPVTLSCSQTLNHNVMYWYQQKSSQAPKLLFHYYDKDFNNEADTPDNFQSRRPNTSFCFLDIRSPGLGDTAMYLCATSRDGKAGGNQPQHFGDGTRLSIL.

The chain employs TRBV6-4 and TRBJ2-6, with 7 bases that match TRBD2. V lost 2 bases, J lost 4 bases, and 5 bases stayed unmatched. Germline loops: CDR1 MRHNA, CDR2 SNTAGT. This CDR3 spans 16 amino acids. CDR3 amino acids: CASSDVLASGANVLTF. The CDR3 bases are TGTGCCAGCAGTGACGTACTAGCGTCCGGGGCCAACGTCCTGACTTTC.

V is TRBV19 and J is TRBJ1-4; D may be TRBD1 (5 bases). The germline gives CDR1 LNHDA, CDR2 SQIVND (reference sequence). The CDR3 length is 16 residues. V lost 3 bases to trimming and J lost 0 bases, with 11 bases between them. The CDR3 region is CASSMVGAATNEKLFF. Here the CDR3 DNA reads TGTGCCAGTAGTATGGTAGGGGCTGCAACTAATGAAAAACTGTTTTTT.

The chain joins TRBV11-2 to TRBJ2-5; 11 nucleotides match TRBD2. The V segment lost 4 bases and the J segment 4 bases; nucleotides outside the gene matches: 8. The CDR3 contains 16 residues. The germline V gene encodes CDR1 SGHAT and CDR2 FQNNGV. Here the CDR3 reads CASSSISGGAPETQYF. The CDR3 coding sequence is TGTGCCAGCAGCTCAATTAGCGGGGGGGCCCCAGAGACCCAGTACTTC. The variable domain in full, with the rest retrieved from reference TRBV11-2 and TRBJ2-5, is EAGVAQSPRYKIIEKRQSVAFWCNPISGHATLYWYQQILGQGPKLLIQFQNNGVVDDSQLPKDRFSAERLKGVDSTLKIQPAKLEDSAVYLCASSSISGGAPETQYFGPGTRLLVL.